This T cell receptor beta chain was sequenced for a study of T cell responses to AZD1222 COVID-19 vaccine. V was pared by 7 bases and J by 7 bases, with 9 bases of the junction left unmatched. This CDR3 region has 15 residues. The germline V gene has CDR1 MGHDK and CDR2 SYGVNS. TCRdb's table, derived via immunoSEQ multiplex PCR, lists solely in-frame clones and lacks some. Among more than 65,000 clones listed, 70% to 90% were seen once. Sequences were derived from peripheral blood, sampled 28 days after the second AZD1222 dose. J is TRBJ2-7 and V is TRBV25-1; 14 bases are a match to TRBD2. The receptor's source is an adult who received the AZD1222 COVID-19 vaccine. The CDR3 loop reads CASNRLAGGPGEQYF. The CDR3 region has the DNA TGTGCCAGCAACCGACTAGCGGGAGGGCCGGGGGAGCAGTACTTC.